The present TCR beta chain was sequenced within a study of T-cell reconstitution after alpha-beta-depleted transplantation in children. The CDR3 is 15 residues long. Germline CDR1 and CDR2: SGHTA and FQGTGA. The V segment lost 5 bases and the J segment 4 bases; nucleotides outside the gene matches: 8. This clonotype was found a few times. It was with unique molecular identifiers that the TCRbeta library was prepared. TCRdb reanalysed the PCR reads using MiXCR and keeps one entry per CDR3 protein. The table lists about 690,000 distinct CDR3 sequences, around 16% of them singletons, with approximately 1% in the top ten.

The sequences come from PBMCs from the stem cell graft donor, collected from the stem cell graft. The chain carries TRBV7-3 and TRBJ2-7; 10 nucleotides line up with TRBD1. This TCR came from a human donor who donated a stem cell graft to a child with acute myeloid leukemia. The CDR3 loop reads CASSVGQGPRYEQYF. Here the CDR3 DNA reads TGTGCCAGCAGCGTGGGACAGGGGCCTCGTTACGAGCAGTACTTC.